Below, 30 T cell receptor beta chains from the same sample are listed, as sequenced in a study of CD8 T cells in ankylosing spondylitis. TCRdb itself ran the 5' RACE reads through MiXCR, one entry per CDR3 protein. The sample contains 110,000 to 150,000 distinct CDR3 sequences, roughly 7.7% of which appear only once. The sample comprised synovial fluid, either unsorted or a sorted T cell fraction (not recorded which). Source of these receptors: a male donor with ankylosing spondylitis.

The chain is built from TRBV28 and TRBJ2-2; TRBD1 matches 7 bases. In germline, CDR1 is MDHEN, CDR2 SYDVKM. Losses at the gene ends were 4 bases for V and 5 bases for J; bases not matched to a gene: 1. The CDR3 contains 13 residues. CDR3 sequence: CASSSRGTGELFF. CDR3 sequence (DNA): TGTGCCAGCAGTTCCAGGGGGACCGGGGAGCTGTTTTTT.

This clonotype was seen ten or more times. The chain combines TRBV7-8 with TRBJ1-6; D not certain. The CDR3 is 17 amino acids. The germline V gene encodes CDR1 SGHVS and CDR2 FQNEAQ. V gave up 2 bases and J gave up 7 bases, with 18 bases separating them. The CDR3 DNA reads TGTGCCAGCAGCTTAAATTACCCGGGAGGGAACAATTCACCCCTCCACTTT. Protein sequence: CASSLNYPGGNNSPLHF. The entire variable domain, with the rest obtained from reference TRBV7-8 and TRBJ1-6, is as follows: GAGVSQSPRYKVAKRGQDVALRCDPISGHVSLFWYQQALGQGPEFLTYFQNEAQLDKSGLPSDRFFAERPEGSVSTLKIQRTQQEDSAVYLCASSLNYPGGNNSPLHFGNGTRLTVT.

This clonotype has more than one count but fewer than ten. The genes are TRBV5-5 and TRBJ2-7; 9 bases are a match to TRBD1. This CDR3 is built from 16 residues. The trim removed 4 bases at V and 2 bases at J, leaving 10 bases unmatched. Germline V gene data show CDR1 as SGHKS and CDR2 as YYEKEE (reference sequence). The CDR3 region is CASSAGTGYFTYEQYF. In DNA form, the CDR3 reads TGTGCCAGCAGCGCCGGGACAGGGTACTTCACCTACGAGCAGTACTTC. The full variable domain, its missing parts supplied by reference TRBV5-5 and TRBJ2-7, is DAGVTQSPTHLIKTRGQQVTLRCSPISGHKSVSWYQQVLGQGPQFIFQYYEKEERGRGNFPDRFSARQFPNYSSELNVNALLLGDSALYLCASSAGTGYFTYEQYFGPGTRLTVT.

This clonotype came up many times. V is TRBV7-9 and J is TRBJ2-1, with a weak D call TRBD1 (6 bases). Germline V CDR1 and CDR2: SEHNR, FQNEAQ (reference sequence). CDR3 size: 15 residues. V lost 5 bases, J lost 8 bases, and 19 bases lay in between. CDR3 protein: CASSLQGRVIDEQFF. The CDR3 DNA follows: TGTGCCAGCAGCCTACAGGGTAGAGTCATAGATGAGCAGTTCTTC.

This clonotype was seen repeatedly, ten times or more. The chain recombines TRBV7-8 with TRBJ2-3; 10 nucleotides align to TRBD2. This CDR3 has 15 residues. Unmatched junction bases numbered 1, after V lost 3 bases and J lost 1 base. The germline V gene has CDR1 SGHVS and CDR2 FQNEAQ. The CDR3: CASSFGLAGTDTQYF. The CDR3 nucleotides read TGTGCCAGCAGCTTTGGACTAGCGGGCACAGATACGCAGTATTTT.

This clonotype was observed a handful of times. This sequence joins TRBV30 and TRBJ2-5; no clear D. Germline V gene data show CDR1 as GTSNPN and CDR2 as SVGIG (reference sequence). Trimming removed 4 bases from V and 5 bases from J, with 17 bases in between. The CDR3 contains 14 residues. CDR3 nucleotides: TGTGCCTGGAACCAAGCCCTTGGGGTGGAGACCCAGTACTTC. Its protein is CAWNQALGVETQYF.

This clonotype has more than one count but fewer than ten. The chain employs TRBV6-1 and TRBJ2-7; 7 nucleotides align to TRBD1. With V trimmed by 9 bases and J by 3 bases, 11 bases remained unmatched. The CDR3 loop spans 14 amino acids. Germline values: CDR1 MNHNS, CDR2 SASEGT. CDR3 region: CASLPGQWSYEQYF. The CDR3 DNA sequence: TGTGCCAGTTTGCCGGGACAGTGGAGCTACGAGCAGTACTTC.

The table lists this clonotype with a few counts. The CDR3 nucleotides are TGCGCCAGCAGCCAAGTTAGGGGGGACAGCGACTCTGAAGCTTTCTTT. Its protein is CASSQVRGDSDSEAFF. The chain combines TRBV4-3 with TRBJ1-1; 7 nucleotides line up with TRBD1. Germline CDR1 and CDR2: LGHNA and YSLEER. This CDR3 region has 16 residues. Germline trimming cut 1 base from V and 6 bases from J; bases unmatched to any gene: 11.

This clonotype occurred many times. The rearrangement joins TRBV12-3 or TRBV12-4 to TRBJ2-7; D might be TRBD1 (5 bases). The CDR3 contains 16 residues. Trimming took off 3 bases at V and 0 bases at J, with 15 bases between the two ends. Written as DNA, the CDR3 is TGTGCCAGCAGTTTGGGGCAGGCTTATGACTCCTACGAGCAGTACTTC. Its translation is CASSLGQAYDSYEQYF.

The V gene is TRBV28, the J gene TRBJ2-1; 8 positions agree with TRBD2. Germline V CDR1 and CDR2: MDHEN, SYDVKM. V trimming: 4 bases; J trimming: 7 bases; junction bases outside the gene matches: 6. CDR3 size: 14 residues. This chain's CDR3 is CASSSPGGRNEQFF. CDR3 sequence (DNA): TGTGCCAGCAGTTCCCCGGGAGGGAGGAATGAGCAGTTCTTC.

This clonotype was observed at least ten times. The chain has TRBV30 and TRBJ2-3; 9 bases fit TRBD1. V lost 5 bases, J lost 7 bases, and 7 bases stayed unmatched. Germline V CDR1 and CDR2: GTSNPN, SVGIG (reference sequence). CDR3 length equals 13 residues. For the CDR3, the DNA is TGTGCCTGGGACCGACAGGGGGTACATACGCAGTATTTT. Translation gives CAWDRQGVHTQYF.

The gene calls are TRBV6-1 and TRBJ1-4, with D uncertain. This CDR3 has 13 residues. V was clipped by 7 bases and J by 8 bases, with 14 bases between them. Germline values: CDR1 MNHNS, CDR2 SASEGT. CDR3 protein: CASTLLAGEKLFF. The DNA of the CDR3 is TGTGCCAGCACCCTCTTGGCGGGCGAAAAACTGTTTTTT.

This clonotype came up many times. This chain links TRBV7-9 with TRBJ2-1; TRBD2 is a possible D gene (5 bases). The ends were cut back, 0 bases at V and 7 bases at J, with 7 bases in the middle. This CDR3 is 13 amino acids long. Germline V lookup: CDR1 SEHNR, CDR2 FQNEAQ (reference sequence). DNA for the CDR3: TGTGCCAGCAGCTTAGCGGGCGGGAATGAGCAGTTCTTC. It is translated as CASSLAGGNEQFF.

Details on this clonotype: A read error may be the cause here, since a much bigger clone is one base away. The chain has TRBV20-1 and TRBJ2-7; a possible D gene is TRBD1 (5 bases). The CDR3 contains 15 residues. Germline CDR1 DFQATT, CDR2 SNEGSKA (reference sequence). With 6 bases removed from V and 5 bases from J, the gap between germline ends came to 23 bases. CDR3 nucleotides: TGCAGTGCCCCCCCAAGGGGCCCCGGTCCCCACGAGCAGTACTTC. This translates into CSAPPRGPGPHEQYF.

In this sample, this clonotype turned up many times. The V and J genes are TRBV5-6 and TRBJ2-5, with D perhaps TRBD2 (6 bases). The germline gives CDR1 SGHDT, CDR2 YYEEEE. This CDR3 contains 12 residues. V shed 0 bases and J shed 9 bases, with 9 bases lying between them. CDR3 loop: CASSLGGGPQYF. CDR3 DNA: TGTGCCAGCAGCTTGGGGGGAGGCCCCCAGTACTTC.

This clonotype was counted between two and nine times. This chain uses TRBV11-1 with TRBJ1-1; D might be TRBD1 (5 bases). Germline V CDR1 and CDR2: SGHAT, FQDESV (reference sequence). Trimming pared 2 bases from V and 0 bases from J, leaving 10 bases between. The CDR3 sequence is 15 residues long. CDR3 in DNA: TGTGCCAGCAGCTTACACACGGGGGTGAACACTGAAGCTTTCTTT. This gives the protein CASSLHTGVNTEAFF. The full variable domain, in which reference TRBV11-1 and TRBJ1-1 provide the parts outside the CDR3, is EAEVAQSPRYKITEKSQAVAFWCDPISGHATLYWYRQILGQGPELLVQFQDESVVDDSQLPKDRFSAERLKGVDSTLKIQPAELGDSAMYLCASSLHTGVNTEAFFGQGTRLTVV.

This sequence joins TRBV30 and TRBJ2-3; D possibly matches TRBD1 or TRBD2 (5 bases each). Trimming took 0 bases from V and 6 from J, leaving 7 bases between them. CDR3 length equals 12 residues. Germline CDR1 reads GTSNPN; CDR2 reads SVGIG (reference sequence). CDR3 bases: TGTGCCTGGAGTGTAGAGGGGGATACGCAGTATTTT. Translation gives CAWSVEGDTQYF.

This clonotype was counted ten times or more. The chain has TRBV7-2 and TRBJ1-2; maybe TRBD1 (5 bases). Germline V gene lookup returns CDR1 SGHTA and CDR2 FQGNSA. V was trimmed by 6 bases and J by 5 bases, leaving 13 bases between them. The CDR3 length is 13 residues. CDR3: CASSPGPRYGYTF. CDR3 coding DNA: TGTGCCAGCAGTCCGGGGCCGCGATATGGCTACACCTTC.

This chain connects TRBV5-6 to TRBJ2-3; D gene ambiguous. V was trimmed by 2 bases and J by 2 bases, leaving 6 bases between them. The germline gives CDR1 SGHDT, CDR2 YYEEEE. The CDR3 has 13 residues. The CDR3 region is CASSFNPTDTQYF. The CDR3 DNA reads TGTGCCAGCAGCTTCAACCCCACAGATACGCAGTATTTT.

In its sample, this clonotype was seen many times. The chain combines TRBV6-1 with TRBJ2-1, with 13 bases that match TRBD2. V lost 10 bases to trimming and J lost 8 bases; unmatched junction nucleotides: 8. This CDR3 is built from 14 residues. The germline gives CDR1 MNHNS, CDR2 SASEGT. The CDR3 spells CATRLAGGIDEQFF. The CDR3 DNA is TGTGCCACCCGACTAGCGGGAGGTATAGATGAGCAGTTCTTC.

This clonotype was recorded many times. The chain recombines TRBV11-2 with TRBJ2-3; D is undetermined. This CDR3 has 18 amino acids. The V end lost 4 bases, the J end lost 3 bases, and 23 bases lay between the germline ends. Per the germline V gene, CDR1 is SGHAT and CDR2 is FQNNGV. CDR3 coding DNA: TGTGCCAGCAGCTCCCGGGTAAAGGGTGGACGAAGAACAGATACGCAGTATTTT. It encodes CASSSRVKGGRRTDTQYF.

This clonotype was counted at least ten times. This chain connects TRBV5-1 to TRBJ1-1; 7 nucleotides match TRBD1. With 7 bases clipped from V and 4 bases from J, the junction kept 13 bases outside the gene matches. The germline V gene encodes CDR1 SGHRS and CDR2 YFSETQ. The CDR3 covers 15 residues. Here the CDR3 reads CASFPDRPTSTEAFF. In nucleotides, the CDR3 is TGCGCCAGCTTCCCGGACAGGCCAACTAGCACTGAAGCTTTCTTT.

This clonotype was counted ten times or more. The chain combines TRBV28 with TRBJ2-7; TRBD1 matches at 8 bases. The CDR3 is 13 amino acids. V was clipped by 8 bases and J by 7 bases; unmatched bases: 10. Germline V gene data show CDR1 as MDHEN and CDR2 as SYDVKM. The CDR3: CASRTGNEGEQYF. The CDR3 DNA follows: TGTGCCAGCCGGACAGGGAACGAAGGGGAGCAGTACTTC.

This clonotype was picked up many times. The chain joins TRBV9 to TRBJ1-5; a weak D match, TRBD1 (6 bases). Germline lookup yields CDR1 SGDLS and CDR2 YYNGEE. The CDR3 runs to 14 residues. V lost 4 bases and J lost 5, with 13 bases in between. The CDR3, as DNA: TGTGCCAGCAGCCCAGGACAGAGCGATCAGCCCCAGCATTTT. It encodes CASSPGQSDQPQHF.

The genes are TRBV3-1 and TRBJ2-3; the D gene is possibly TRBD2 (7 bases). The V end lost 5 bases, the J end lost 2 bases, and 17 bases lay between the germline ends. The CDR3 totals 16 residues. Per germline, CDR1 LGHDT and CDR2 YNNKEL (reference sequence). DNA of the CDR3: TGTGCCAGCAGCAAGCAGGGGCGGGGGACCACAGATACGCAGTATTTT. Translated, it gives CASSKQGRGTTDTQYF.

J is TRBJ1-2 and V is TRBV29-1, with D unclear. The CDR3 sequence is 15 residues long. V lost 0 bases, J lost 8 bases, and 19 bases lay in between. Germline-derived CDR1 and CDR2 are SQVTM and ANQGSEA. Here the CDR3 DNA reads TGCAGCGTTGAAGATGGCTTCGCTCCCTCGGGAGGCTACACCTTC. It codes for CSVEDGFAPSGGYTF.

This clonotype was found many times. In DNA, the CDR3 is TGTGCCAGCAGCCCAAGACAGGGGAGCACAGATACGCAGTATTTT. Amino acid sequence: CASSPRQGSTDTQYF. The J gene is TRBJ2-3, the V gene TRBV12-3 or TRBV12-4, with TRBD1 identical over 8 bases. V gave up 6 bases and J gave up 0 bases; unmatched junction bases: 5. The CDR3 extends over 15 amino acids.

The sample holds a few counts of this clonotype. The rearrangement uses TRBV7-9 and TRBJ1-1; 10 bases are a match to TRBD1. The germline V gene encodes CDR1 SEHNR and CDR2 FQNEAQ (reference sequence). The ends lost 4 bases at V and 6 bases at J; junction bases unmatched: 2. This CDR3 is 13 amino acids long. Here the CDR3 reads CASSSTGGPEAFF. CDR3 DNA sequence: TGTGCCAGCAGCTCGACAGGGGGCCCTGAAGCTTTCTTT.

In this sample, this clonotype is medium-sized. V usage is TRBV24-1 and J usage is TRBJ2-5, with a weak D call TRBD1 (5 bases). Trimming removed 5 bases at V and 1 base at J, with 16 bases between. The CDR3 is made up of 16 amino acids. The germline V gene encodes CDR1 KGHDR and CDR2 SFDVKD. The CDR3 region has the DNA TGTGCCACCAGTGCAAGTCGAAGGGGCACCCAAGAGACCCAGTACTTC. Protein sequence: CATSASRRGTQETQYF.

This clonotype was seen many times. The chain joins TRBV4-2 to TRBJ2-7; no reliable D call. CDR1 and CDR2 from the germline V gene are LGHNA and YNFKEQ. The CDR3 length is 14 residues. The V end was cut by 0 bases, the J end by 5 bases, with 11 bases between. CDR3 coding DNA: TGTGCCAGCAGCCAAGATGGTTCTAACGACGAGCAGTACTTC. Protein: CASSQDGSNDEQYF.